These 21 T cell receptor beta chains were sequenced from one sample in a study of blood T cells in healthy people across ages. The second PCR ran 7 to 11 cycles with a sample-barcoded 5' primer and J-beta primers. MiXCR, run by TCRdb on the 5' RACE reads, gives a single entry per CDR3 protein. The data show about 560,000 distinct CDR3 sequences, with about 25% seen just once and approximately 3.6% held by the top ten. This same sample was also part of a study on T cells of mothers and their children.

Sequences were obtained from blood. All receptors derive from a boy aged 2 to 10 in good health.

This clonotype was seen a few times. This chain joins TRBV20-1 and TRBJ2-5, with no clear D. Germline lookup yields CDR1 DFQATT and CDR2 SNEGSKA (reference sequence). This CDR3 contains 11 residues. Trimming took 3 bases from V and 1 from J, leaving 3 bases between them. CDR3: CSASTQETQYF. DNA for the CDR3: TGCAGTGCTAGTACCCAAGAGACCCAGTACTTC.

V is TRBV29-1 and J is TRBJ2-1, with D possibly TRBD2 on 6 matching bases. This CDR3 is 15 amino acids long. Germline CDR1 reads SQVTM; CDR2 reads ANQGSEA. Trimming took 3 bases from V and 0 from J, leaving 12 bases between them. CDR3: CSVELATNSYNEQFF. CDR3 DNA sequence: TGCAGCGTTGAGCTAGCGACGAACTCCTACAATGAGCAGTTCTTC.

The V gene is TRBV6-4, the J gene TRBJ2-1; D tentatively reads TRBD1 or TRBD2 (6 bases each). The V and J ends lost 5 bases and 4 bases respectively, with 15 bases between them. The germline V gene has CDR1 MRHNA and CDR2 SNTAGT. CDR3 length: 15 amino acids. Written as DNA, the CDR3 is TGTGCCAGCAGTCCGGGGGCCCTCGGGTACAATGAGCAGTTCTTC. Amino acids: CASSPGALGYNEQFF.

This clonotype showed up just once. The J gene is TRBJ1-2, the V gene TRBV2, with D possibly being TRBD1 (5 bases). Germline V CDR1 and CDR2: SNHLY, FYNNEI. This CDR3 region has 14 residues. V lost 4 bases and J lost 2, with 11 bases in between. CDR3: CASSGRQRNYGYTF. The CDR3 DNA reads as TGTGCCAGCAGTGGACGACAGAGAAACTATGGCTACACCTTC.

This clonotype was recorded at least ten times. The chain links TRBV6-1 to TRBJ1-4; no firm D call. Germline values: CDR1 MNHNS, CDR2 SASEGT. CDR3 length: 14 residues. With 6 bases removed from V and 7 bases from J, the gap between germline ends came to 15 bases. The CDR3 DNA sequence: TGTGCCAGCAGGAACACCTTCCGGAGTGAAAAACTGTTTTTT. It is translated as CASRNTFRSEKLFF.

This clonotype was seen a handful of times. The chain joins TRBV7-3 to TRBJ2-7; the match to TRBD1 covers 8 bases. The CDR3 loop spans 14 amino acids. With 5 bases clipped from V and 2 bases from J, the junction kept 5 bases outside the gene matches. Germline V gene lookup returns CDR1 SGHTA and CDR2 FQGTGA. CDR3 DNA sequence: TGTGCCAGCAGCCCCCAGGGGGCCCCCTACGAGCAGTACTTC. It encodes CASSPQGAPYEQYF.

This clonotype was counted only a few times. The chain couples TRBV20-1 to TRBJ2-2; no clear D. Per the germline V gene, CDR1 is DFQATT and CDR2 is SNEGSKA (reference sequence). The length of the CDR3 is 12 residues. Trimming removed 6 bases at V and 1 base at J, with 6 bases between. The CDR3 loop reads CSAQKNTGELFF. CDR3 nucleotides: TGCAGTGCCCAAAAGAACACCGGGGAGCTGTTTTTT.

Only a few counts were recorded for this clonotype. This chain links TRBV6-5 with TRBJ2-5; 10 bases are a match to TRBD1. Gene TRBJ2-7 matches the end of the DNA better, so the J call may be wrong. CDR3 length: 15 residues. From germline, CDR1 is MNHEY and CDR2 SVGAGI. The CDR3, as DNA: TGTGCCAGCAGTTACGTAGGGACAGGGGTTTACGAGCAGTACTTC. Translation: CASSYVGTGVYEQYF.

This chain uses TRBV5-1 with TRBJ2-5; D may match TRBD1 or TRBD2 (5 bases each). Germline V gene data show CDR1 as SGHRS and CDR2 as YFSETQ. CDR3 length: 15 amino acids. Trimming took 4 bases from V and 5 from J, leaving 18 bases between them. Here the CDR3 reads CASSGGSGYAETQYF. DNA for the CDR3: TGCGCCAGCAGCGGGGGTTCTGGGTACGCGGAGACCCAGTACTTC.

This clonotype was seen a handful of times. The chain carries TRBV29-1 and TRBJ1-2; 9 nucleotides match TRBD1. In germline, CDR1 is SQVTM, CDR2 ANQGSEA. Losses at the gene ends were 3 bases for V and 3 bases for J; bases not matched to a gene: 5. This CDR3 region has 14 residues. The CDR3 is CSVDRGQGYYGYTF. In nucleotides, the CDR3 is TGCAGCGTTGATCGGGGACAGGGCTACTATGGCTACACCTTC. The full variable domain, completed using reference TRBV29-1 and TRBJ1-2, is SAVISQKPSRDICQRGTSLTIQCQVDSQVTMMFWYRQQPGQSLTLIATANQGSEATYESGFVIDKFPISRPNLTFSTLTVSNMSPEDSSIYLCSVDRGQGYYGYTFGSGTRLTVV.

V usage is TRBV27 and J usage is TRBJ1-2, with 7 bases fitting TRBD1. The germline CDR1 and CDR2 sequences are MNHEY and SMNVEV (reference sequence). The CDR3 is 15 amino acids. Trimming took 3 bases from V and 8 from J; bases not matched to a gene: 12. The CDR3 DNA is TGTGCCAGCAGTTTTGATTCCAGGGGGATGATAGGCTACACCTTC. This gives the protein CASSFDSRGMIGYTF.

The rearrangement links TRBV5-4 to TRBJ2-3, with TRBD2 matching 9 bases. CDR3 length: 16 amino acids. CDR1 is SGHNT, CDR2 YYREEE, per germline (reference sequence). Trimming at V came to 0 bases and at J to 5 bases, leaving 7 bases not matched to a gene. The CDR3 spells CASSLGLAGYGDTQYF. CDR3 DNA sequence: TGTGCCAGCAGCTTGGGGCTAGCGGGGTATGGAGATACGCAGTATTTT.

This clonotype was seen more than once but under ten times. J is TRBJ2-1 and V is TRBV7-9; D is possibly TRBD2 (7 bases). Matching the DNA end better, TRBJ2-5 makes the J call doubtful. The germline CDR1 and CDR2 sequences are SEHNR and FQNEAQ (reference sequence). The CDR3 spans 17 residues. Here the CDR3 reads CASSPADGGDNRETQYF. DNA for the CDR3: TGTGCCAGCAGCCCCGCGGATGGGGGGGACAACAGGGAGACCCAGTACTTC.

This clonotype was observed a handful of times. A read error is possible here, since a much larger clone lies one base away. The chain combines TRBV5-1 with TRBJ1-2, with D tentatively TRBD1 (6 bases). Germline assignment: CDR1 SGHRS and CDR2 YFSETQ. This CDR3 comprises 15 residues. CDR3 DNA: TGCGCCAGCAGCCCGCTCGGGGGGGCAGCCGGTGGCCACACCTTC. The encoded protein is CASSPLGGAAGGHTF.

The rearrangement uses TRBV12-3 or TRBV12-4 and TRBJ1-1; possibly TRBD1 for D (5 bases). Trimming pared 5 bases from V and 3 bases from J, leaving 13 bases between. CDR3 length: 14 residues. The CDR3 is CASSPTTGHTEAFF. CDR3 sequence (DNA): TGTGCCAGCAGTCCCACCACAGGACACACTGAAGCTTTCTTT.

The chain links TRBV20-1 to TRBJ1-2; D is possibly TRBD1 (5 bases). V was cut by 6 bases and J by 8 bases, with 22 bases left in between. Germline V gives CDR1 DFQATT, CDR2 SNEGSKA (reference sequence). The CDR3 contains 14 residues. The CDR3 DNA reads TGCAGTGCCATCCCTGGGTCGGGGCGCGGGGGCTACACCTTC. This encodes CSAIPGSGRGGYTF.

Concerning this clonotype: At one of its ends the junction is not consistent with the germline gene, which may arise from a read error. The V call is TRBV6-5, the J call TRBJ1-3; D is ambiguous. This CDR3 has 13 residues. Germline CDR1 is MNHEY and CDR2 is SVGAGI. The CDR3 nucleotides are TGTGCCGGCAGCCCACTCTCTGGAAACACCATATATTTT. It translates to CAGSPLSGNTIYF.

This CDR3 is CSAAGGGGNTEAFF. The CDR3 DNA reads TGCAGTGCTGCAGGGGGCGGGGGGAACACTGAAGCTTTCTTT. The rearrangement links TRBV20-1 to TRBJ1-1, with 8 bases identical to TRBD1. CDR3 length: 14 residues. Germline loops: CDR1 DFQATT, CDR2 SNEGSKA (reference sequence). Unmatched junction bases numbered 6, after V lost 5 bases and J lost 1 base.

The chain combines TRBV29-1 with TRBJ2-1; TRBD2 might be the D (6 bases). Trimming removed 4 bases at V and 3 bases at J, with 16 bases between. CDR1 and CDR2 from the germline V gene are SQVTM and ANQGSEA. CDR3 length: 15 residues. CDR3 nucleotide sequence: TGCAGCGTTGTCGGGGGAAACTACTACTACAATGAGCAGTTCTTC. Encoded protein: CSVVGGNYYYNEQFF.

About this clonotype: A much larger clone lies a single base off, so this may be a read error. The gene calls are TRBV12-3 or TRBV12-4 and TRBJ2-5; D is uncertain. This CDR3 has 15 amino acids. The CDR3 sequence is CANSLIAEYQETQYF. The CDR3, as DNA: TGTGCCAACAGTTTAATTGCTGAGTACCAAGAGACCCAGTACTTC.

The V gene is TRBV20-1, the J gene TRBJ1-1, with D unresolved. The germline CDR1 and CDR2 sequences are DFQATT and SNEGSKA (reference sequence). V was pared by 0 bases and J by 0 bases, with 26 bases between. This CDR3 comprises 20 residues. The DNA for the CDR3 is TGCAGTGCTAGAGATTATTCCCGCCTACCGGGAAACAGCATGAACACTGAAGCTTTCTTT. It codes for CSARDYSRLPGNSMNTEAFF.